This note documents a single T cell receptor beta chain sequence. The antigen remains unidentified. These data come from a study of T-cell reconstitution after alpha-beta-depleted transplantation in children. Study-level findings and limits: Recipient T cells and thymic progenitors that survived gave rise to the high TCRbeta diversity observed at day 60 in some patients. Several hundred expanded graft clones reportedly gave rise to the alpha-beta T cells present about two months after transplant. T-cell numbers and diversity one year post-transplant derived largely from freshly generated T cells.

In germline, CDR1 is MGHDK, CDR2 SYGVNS. The CDR3 is 13 residues long. Trimming left V 4 bases short and J 2 bases short, with 9 bases between. Unique molecular identifiers featured in how the TCRbeta library was prepared. TCRdb reprocessed the PCR reads via MiXCR and lists one record per CDR3 protein. The sample consists of 250,000 to 350,000 distinct CDR3 sequences, 23% of them appearing once. This chain links TRBV25-1 with TRBJ2-7; TRBD2 might be the D (6 bases). The receptor's source is a male patient aged 5 to 17 who had a stem cell transplant for acute lymphoblastic leukemia, so the T cells may come from the graft donor. The material sequenced was PBMCs, mostly from graft donor cells, taken 180 days after TCRalphabeta/CD19-depleted stem cell transplant. DNA of the CDR3: TGTGCCAGCAGTGGCGGGACCCCCTACGAGCAGTACTTC. Its translation is CASSGGTPYEQYF.